The TCR beta chain described here comes from a study of T cell changes during pregnancy in multiple sclerosis. Here immunoSEQ multiplex PCR was the method, and the copy in TCRdb shows in-frame clones only, minus some. The sample holds some 40,000 clones, about 90% seen once. Germline V gene data show CDR1 as MDHEN and CDR2 as SYDVKM. V dropped 6 bases and J dropped 8; count of bases not matched to a gene: 13. CDR3 length: 16 residues. This chain uses TRBV28 with TRBJ1-2, with 12 bases fitting TRBD1. Sample: CD4+ T cells from peripheral blood mononuclear cells, taken in the second trimester of pregnancy. This TCR derives from a female donor with multiple sclerosis, enrolled in a pregnancy study. The CDR3 region is CASRTPPPGTGGGYTF. In nucleotides, the CDR3 is TGTGCCAGCAGGACACCTCCCCCCGGGACAGGGGGCGGCTACACCTTC.